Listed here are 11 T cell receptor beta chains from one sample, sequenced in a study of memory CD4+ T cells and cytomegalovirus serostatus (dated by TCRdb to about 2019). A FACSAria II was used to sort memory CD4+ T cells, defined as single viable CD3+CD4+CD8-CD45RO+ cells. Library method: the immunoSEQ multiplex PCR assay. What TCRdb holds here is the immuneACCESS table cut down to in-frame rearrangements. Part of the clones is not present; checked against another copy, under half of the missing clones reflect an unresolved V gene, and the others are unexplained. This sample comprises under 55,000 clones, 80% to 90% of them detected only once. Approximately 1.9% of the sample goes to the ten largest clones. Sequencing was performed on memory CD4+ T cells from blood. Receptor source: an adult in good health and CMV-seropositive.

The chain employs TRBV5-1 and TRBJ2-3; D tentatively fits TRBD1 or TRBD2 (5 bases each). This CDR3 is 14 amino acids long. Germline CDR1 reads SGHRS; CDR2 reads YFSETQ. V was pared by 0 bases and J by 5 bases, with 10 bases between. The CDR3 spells CASSLGGIGDTQYF. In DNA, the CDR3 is TGCGCCAGCAGCTTGGGGGGGATTGGAGATACGCAGTATTTT.

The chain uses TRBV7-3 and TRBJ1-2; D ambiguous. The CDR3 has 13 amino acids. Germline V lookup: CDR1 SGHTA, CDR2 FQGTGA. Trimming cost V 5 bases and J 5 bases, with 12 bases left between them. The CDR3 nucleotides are TGTGCCAGCAGCCCCGACGTGGGGTATGGCTACACCTTC. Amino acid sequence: CASSPDVGYGYTF.

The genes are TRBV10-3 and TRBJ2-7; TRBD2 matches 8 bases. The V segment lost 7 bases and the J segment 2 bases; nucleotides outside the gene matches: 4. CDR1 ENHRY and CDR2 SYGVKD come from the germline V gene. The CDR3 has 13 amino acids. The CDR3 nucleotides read TGTGCCATCAAAGGAGCGGGAGCCTACGAGCAGTACTTC. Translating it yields CAIKGAGAYEQYF.

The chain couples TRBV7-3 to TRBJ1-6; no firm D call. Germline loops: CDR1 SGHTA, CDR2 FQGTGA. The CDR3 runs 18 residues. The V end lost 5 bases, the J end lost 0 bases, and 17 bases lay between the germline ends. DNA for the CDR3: TGTGCCAGCAGCCTACAGTCGGGCCGGAGCTCCTATAATTCACCCCTCCACTTT. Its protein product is CASSLQSGRSSYNSPLHF.

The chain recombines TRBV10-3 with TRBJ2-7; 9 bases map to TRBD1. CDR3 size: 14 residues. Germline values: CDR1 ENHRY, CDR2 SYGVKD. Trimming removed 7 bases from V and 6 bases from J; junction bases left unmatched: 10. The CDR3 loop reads CAINDQGTGSEQYF. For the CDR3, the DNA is TGTGCCATCAATGACCAAGGGACAGGGAGCGAGCAGTACTTC.

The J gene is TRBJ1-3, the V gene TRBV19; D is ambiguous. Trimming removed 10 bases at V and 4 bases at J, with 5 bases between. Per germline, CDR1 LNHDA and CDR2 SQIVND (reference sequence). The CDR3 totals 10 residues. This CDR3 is CATKGNTIYF. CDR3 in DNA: TGTGCCACGAAGGGAAACACCATATATTTT.

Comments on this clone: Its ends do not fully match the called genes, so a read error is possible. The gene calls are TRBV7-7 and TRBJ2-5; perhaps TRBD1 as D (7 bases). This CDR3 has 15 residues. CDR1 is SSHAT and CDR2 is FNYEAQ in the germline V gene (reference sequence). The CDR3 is CASSLEEGAGETQYF. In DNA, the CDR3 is TGTGCTAGCAGCTTAGAGGAGGGGGCGGGAGAGACCCAGTACTTC. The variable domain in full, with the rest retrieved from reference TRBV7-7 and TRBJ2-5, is GAGVSQSPRYKVTKRGQDVTLRCDPISSHATLYWYQQALGQGPEFLTYFNYEAQPDKSGLPSDRFSAERPEGSISTLTIQRTEQRDSAMYRCASSLEEGAGETQYFGPGTRLLVL.

CDR3 in amino acids: CASSLGGQNTEAFF. CDR3 DNA sequence: TGCGCCAGCAGCTTGGGGGGGCAGAACACTGAAGCTTTCTTT. V is TRBV5-1 and J is TRBJ1-1, with a weak D call TRBD1 (6 bases). Germline CDR1 is SGHRS and CDR2 is YFSETQ. Deletions cut 0 bases from V and 1 base from J, with 7 bases between. This CDR3 is 14 amino acids long.

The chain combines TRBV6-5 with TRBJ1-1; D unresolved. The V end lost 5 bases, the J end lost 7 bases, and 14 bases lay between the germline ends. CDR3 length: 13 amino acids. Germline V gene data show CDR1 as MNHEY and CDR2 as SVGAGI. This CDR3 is CASSLTNMGEAFF. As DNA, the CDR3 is TGTGCCAGCAGTCTTACTAACATGGGTGAAGCTTTCTTT.

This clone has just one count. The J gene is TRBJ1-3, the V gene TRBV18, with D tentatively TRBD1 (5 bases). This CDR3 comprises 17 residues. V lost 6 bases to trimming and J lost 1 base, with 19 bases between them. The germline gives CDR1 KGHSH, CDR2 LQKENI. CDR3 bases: TGTGCCAGCTCTGACCACCCAGGACAAGCGTCTGGAAACACCATATATTTT. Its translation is CASSDHPGQASGNTIYF.

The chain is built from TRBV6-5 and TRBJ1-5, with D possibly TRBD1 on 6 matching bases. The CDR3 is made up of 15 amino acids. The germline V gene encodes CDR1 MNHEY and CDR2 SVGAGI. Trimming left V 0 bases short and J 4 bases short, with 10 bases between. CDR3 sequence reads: CASSYSGGMNQPQHF. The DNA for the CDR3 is TGTGCCAGCAGTTACTCAGGGGGAATGAATCAGCCCCAGCATTTT.